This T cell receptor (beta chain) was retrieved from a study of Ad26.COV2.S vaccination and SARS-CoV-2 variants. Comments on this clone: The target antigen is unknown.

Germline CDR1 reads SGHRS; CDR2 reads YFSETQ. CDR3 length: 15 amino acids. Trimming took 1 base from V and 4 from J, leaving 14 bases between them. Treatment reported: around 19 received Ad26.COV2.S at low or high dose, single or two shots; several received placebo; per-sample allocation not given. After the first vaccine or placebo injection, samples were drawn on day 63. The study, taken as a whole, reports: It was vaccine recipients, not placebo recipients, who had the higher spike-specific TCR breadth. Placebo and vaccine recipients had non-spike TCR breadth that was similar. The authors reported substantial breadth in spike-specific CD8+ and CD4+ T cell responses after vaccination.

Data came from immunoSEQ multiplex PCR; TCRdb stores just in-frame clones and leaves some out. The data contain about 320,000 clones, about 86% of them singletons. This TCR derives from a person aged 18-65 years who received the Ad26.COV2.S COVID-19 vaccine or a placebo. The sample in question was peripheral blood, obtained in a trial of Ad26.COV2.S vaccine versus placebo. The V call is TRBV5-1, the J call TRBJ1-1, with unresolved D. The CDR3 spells CASSLTGLVSTEAFF. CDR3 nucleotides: TGCGCCAGCAGCTTGACCGGGCTGGTCAGCACTGAAGCTTTCTTT.